Each of the 13 T cell receptor beta chains below was sequenced from the same sample in a study of cytomegalovirus exposure and HLA in healthy donors. 60 Vbeta and 13 Jbeta primers were used in PCR. Assay used: immunoSEQ multiplex PCR; TCRdb lists only in-frame clones, some missing. This table holds 100,000 to 150,000 clones, about 80% found once. The sequencing input was PBMCs. All receptors derive from a girl aged 2 to 10 in good health and CMV-seronegative.

The chain carries TRBV7-9 and TRBJ2-5; D remains unclear. V was trimmed by 2 bases and J by 4 bases, leaving 11 bases between them. Germline values: CDR1 SEHNR, CDR2 FQNEAQ (reference sequence). The CDR3 is 14 amino acids. The CDR3 nucleotides read TGTGCCAGCAGCTTATTTGGGCTGGCAGAGACCCAGTACTTC. This gives the protein CASSLFGLAETQYF.

This chain uses TRBV7-9 with TRBJ1-2; D gene unclear. The germline V gene has CDR1 SEHNR and CDR2 FQNEAQ (reference sequence). The CDR3 length is 11 residues. Trimming took off 5 bases at V and 6 bases at J, with 7 bases between the two ends. The CDR3 nucleotides are TGTGCCAGCAGCGCCGGAGATGGCTACACCTTC. The encoded protein is CASSAGDGYTF.

The rearrangement links TRBV7-9 to TRBJ2-2, with D maybe TRBD2 (5 bases). The CDR3 spans 14 residues. Per the germline V gene, CDR1 is SEHNR and CDR2 is FQNEAQ (reference sequence). Between the trimmed V and J ends, which lost 1 base and 6 bases, there was a span of 9 bases. CDR3 DNA sequence: TGTGCCAGCAGCTTAGGGATCGGGGCCGGGGAGCTGTTTTTT. This sequence encodes CASSLGIGAGELFF.

A word on this clone: Other DNA sequences in the sample encode the same CDR3. The chain links TRBV9 to TRBJ2-3, with 11 bases matching TRBD2. Trimming at V came to 4 bases and at J to 1 base, leaving 2 bases not matched to a gene. CDR3 size: 15 residues. Germline CDR1 SGDLS, CDR2 YYNGEE. The CDR3 nucleotides are TGTGCCAGCAGCCTTAGCGGGAGGGGCACAGATACGCAGTATTTT. Translated, it gives CASSLSGRGTDTQYF.

The rearrangement links TRBV28 to TRBJ1-1, with D tentatively TRBD1 (6 bases). Germline CDR1 and CDR2: MDHEN and SYDVKM. The V gene lost 5 bases and the J gene lost 3 bases, with 16 bases spanning the gap. The CDR3 is made up of 15 amino acids. Here the CDR3 DNA reads TGTGCCAGCAGTCCCGGGGGGGCGCGGGACACTGAAGCTTTCTTT. Translating it yields CASSPGGARDTEAFF.

The V and J genes are TRBV9 and TRBJ2-5; D not certain. CDR1 and CDR2 (germline): SGDLS, YYNGEE. This CDR3 has 12 amino acids. Between the trimmed V and J ends, which lost 0 bases and 5 bases, there was a span of 5 bases. The CDR3 DNA reads TGTGCCAGCAGCGTAGTCGAGGAGACCCAGTACTTC. This codes for CASSVVEETQYF.

The chain is built from TRBV1 and TRBJ1-4; whether TRBD1, the table's D call, matches the DNA was not checked. TRBV1 is a pseudogene segment. CDR3 length: 14 amino acids. CDR3 region: CTKLAGPDNEKLFF. CDR3 bases: TGCACCAAACTTGCAGGGCCCGATAATGAAAAACTGTTTTTT.

The chain couples TRBV30 to TRBJ2-6; TRBD2 might be the D (6 bases). The CDR3 has 15 amino acids. The V end was cut by 5 bases, the J end by 2 bases, with 13 bases between. Per the germline V gene, CDR1 is GTSNPN and CDR2 is SVGIG (reference sequence). The CDR3 DNA follows: TGTGCCTGGGGTCGGAGGGTTGCTGGGGCCAACGTCCTGACTTTC. It encodes CAWGRRVAGANVLTF.

The rearrangement joins TRBV5-6 to TRBJ1-2, with 12 bases that match TRBD1. Germline loops: CDR1 SGHDT, CDR2 YYEEEE. The CDR3 length is 15 residues. The V and J ends lost 4 bases and 8 bases, in that order; junction bases with no gene match: 9. The CDR3 protein is CASSRPGTGGAGYTF. The DNA for the CDR3 is TGTGCCAGCAGCCGACCCGGGACAGGGGGCGCGGGCTACACCTTC. The full variable domain, with the rest looked up from reference TRBV5-6 and TRBJ1-2, is DAGVTQSPTHLIKTRGQQVTLRCSPKSGHDTVSWYQQALGQGPQFIFQYYEEEERQRGNFPDRFSGHQFPNYSSELNVNALLLGDSALYLCASSRPGTGGAGYTFGSGTRLTVV.

The chain is built from TRBV27 and TRBJ2-5; D uncertain. Germline V gives CDR1 MNHEY, CDR2 SMNVEV (reference sequence). Trimming stripped 2 bases from V and 5 bases from J, with 9 bases between. This CDR3 comprises 13 residues. The chain's CDR3 is CASSLSTMETQYF. The CDR3 coding sequence is TGTGCCAGCAGTTTAAGTACAATGGAGACCCAGTACTTC.

This clone was recorded a few times. This chain uses TRBV5-1 with TRBJ2-1, with 9 bases aligning to TRBD2. V dropped 2 bases and J dropped 4; count of bases not matched to a gene: 4. This CDR3 contains 15 residues. Germline CDR1 is SGHRS and CDR2 is YFSETQ. CDR3 nucleotide sequence: TGCGCCAGCAGCTTACTAGCGGGCCTTTACAATGAGCAGTTCTTC. Encoded protein: CASSLLAGLYNEQFF. The full variable domain, its missing parts supplied by reference TRBV5-1 and TRBJ2-1, is KAGVTQTPRYLIKTRGQQVTLSCSPISGHRSVSWYQQTPGQGLQFLFEYFSETQRNKGNFPGRFSGRQFSNSRSEMNVSTLELGDSALYLCASSLLAGLYNEQFFGPGTRLTVL.

This chain uses TRBV4-3 with TRBJ2-5; a weak D match, TRBD2 (5 bases). The DNA end is more similar to TRBJ2-7, so the J call may be wrong. Per the germline V gene, CDR1 is LGHNA and CDR2 is YSLEER. The CDR3 spans 16 residues. Here the CDR3 reads CASSQALRGTSYEQYF. CDR3 DNA sequence: TGCGCCAGCAGCCAAGCCCTACGGGGTACCTCCTACGAGCAGTACTTC.

The chain has TRBV5-1 and TRBJ2-1, with D uncertain. The V and J ends lost 0 bases and 4 bases respectively, with 14 bases between them. The germline CDR1 and CDR2 sequences are SGHRS and YFSETQ. This CDR3 has 16 residues. The CDR3 DNA reads TGCGCCAGCAGCTTGGAACTACCGCTCAGTTACAATGAGCAGTTCTTC. Amino acid sequence: CASSLELPLSYNEQFF.